The T cell receptor (beta chain) under discussion was sequenced for a study of cytomegalovirus exposure and HLA in healthy donors. The study's findings and limits: Later work found most CMV-associated TCR beta chains apparently HLA-restricted. Some V segments, TRBV6-2 and TRBV6-3 among them, were indistinguishable and were therefore excluded.

A note on this clone: Its cognate antigen is unknown.

Those who donated were healthy bone marrow donors. Though probably carrying unrecorded immune exposures, donors were nominally healthy at sampling. The germline V gene has CDR1 MNHEY and CDR2 SMNVEV (reference sequence). The CDR3 sequence is 14 residues long. The V gene lost 2 bases and the J gene lost 5 bases, with 13 bases spanning the gap. Researchers ran the PCR with 60 Vbeta and 13 Jbeta primers. This table comes from immunoSEQ multiplex PCR, and its TCRdb copy is limited to in-frame clones, with some not included. Seen here are around 150,000 clones, 70% to 80% observed once, and the top ten hold roughly 2%.

The chain links TRBV27 to TRBJ2-7; D unresolved. Sequencing was done on a sample of PBMCs. The source is a man aged 30 to 45 in good health and CMV-seronegative. The CDR3 DNA follows: TGTGCCAGCAGTTTACTCGGCAGGTCCCACGAGCAGTACTTC. Translated: CASSLLGRSHEQYF.